These T cell receptor beta chains were read from a single sample in a study of blood T cell repertoires in COVID-19. TCRdb keeps only in-frame clones here, not all; method: immunoSEQ multiplex PCR. This sample yields approximately 140,000 clones, of which over 75% are seen a single time; roughly 4% belongs to the top ten. What was sequenced was PBMCs or T cells enriched from blood (not recorded which). All receptors come from a man aged 50-60 years in a cohort exposed to, infected with or recovered from COVID-19 (not recorded which). The CDR3 runs from the conserved cysteine through the conserved F or W. D genes are given only for firm matches. Clone size appears in some rows only: once, few, many, or a class for an expanded clone.

d_call j_call v_call clone_size cdr3_nt cdr3_aa
. TRBJ1-2 TRBV30 . TGTGCCCGAAAGCCACACGGGGGGGGCACCTATGGCTACACCTTC CARKPHGGGTYGYTF
. TRBJ2-7 TRBV16 . TGTGCCAGCAGCGCCGGTAACGAGCAGTACTTC CASSAGNEQYF
TRBD1 TRBJ1-2 TRBV19 . TGTGCCAGTAGTATAGACCCGGGACAGGATGGCTACACCTTC CASSIDPGQDGYTF
. TRBJ1-6 TRBV30 . TGTGCCTGGAGGCAGGATAATTCACCCCTCCACTTT CAWRQDNSPLHF
. TRBJ1-2 TRBV2 . TGTGCTACCAACAGCCCTAACTATGGCTACACCTTC CATNSPNYGYTF
. TRBJ1-3 TRBV6-5 . TGTGCCAGCAGTTACTCCCGGGAAACTGGAAACACCATATATTTT CASSYSRETGNTIYF
TRBD2 TRBJ2-5 TRBV9 once TGTGCCAGCAGCCTCAGCGGGAGCGGTGAGACCCAGTACTTC CASSLSGSGETQYF
. TRBJ1-2 TRBV15 many TGTGCCACCAGCAGAGATATTAGCAATCGTGGCTACACCTTC CATSRDISNRGYTF
. TRBJ2-2 TRBV18 . TGTGCCAGCTCATCTCGGGGCACCGGGGAGCTGTTTTTT CASSSRGTGELFF
. TRBJ2-5 TRBV14 . TGTGCCAGCAGCCGCCTCACAGGGTTTGAGACCCAGTACTTC CASSRLTGFETQYF
TRBD2 TRBJ2-3 TRBV11-2 . TGTGCCAGCAGCTTGGCGGGGGGAACAGATACGCAGTATTTT CASSLAGGTDTQYF
. TRBJ2-2 TRBV5-4 . TGTGCCAGCGCTACAGCCAACACCGGGGAGCTGTTTTTT CASATANTGELFF
. TRBJ1-2 TRBV19 . TGTGCCAGTAGTGGTTCGCACAGGGACATCCTTGGCTACACCTTC CASSGSHRDILGYTF
TRBD1 TRBJ1-2 TRBV11-2 . TGTGCCAGCAGCCGGACAGGGGGCGCAGGCTATGGCTACACCTTC CASSRTGGAGYGYTF
TRBD1 TRBJ2-2 TRBV14 many TGTGCCAGCAGCTTCCGGACAGGGCAGAACACCGGGGAGCTGTTTTTT CASSFRTGQNTGELFF
. TRBJ2-7 TRBV19 . TGTGCCAGTAGCCTCCGGGACTGGACCTACGAGCAGTACTTC CASSLRDWTYEQYF
TRBD1 TRBJ1-5 TRBV10-3 . TGTGCCATCAGTGAACAGGGGGGGTGGAGCAATCAGCCCCAGCATTTT CAISEQGGWSNQPQHF
. TRBJ2-7 TRBV7-9 . TGTGCCAGCAGCTTACCCAGGGACGAGCAGTACTTC CASSLPRDEQYF
TRBD1 TRBJ1-1 TRBV10-3 . TGTGCCATCAGTCTGGTAGGACAGGGCGATCCTTTCTTT CAISLVGQGDPFF
TRBD1 TRBJ2-7 TRBV27 . TGTGCCAGCAGTCCCGAACCCGACAGGGTACCCCCCTACGAGCAGTACTTC CASSPEPDRVPPYEQYF
TRBD1 TRBJ2-3 TRBV7-9 once TGTGCCAGCAGCTTAGTGGGACAGGGCACAGATACGCAGTATTTT CASSLVGQGTDTQYF
. TRBJ1-1 TRBV12-3/TRBV12-4 . TGTGCCAGCAGACGATGGGGGGTAACTGAAGCTTTCTTT CASRRWGVTEAFF
. TRBJ1-2 TRBV30 . TGTGCCTGGAGTGTACCGGGAAGTGCAACCTATGGCTACACCTTC CAWSVPGSATYGYTF
. TRBJ1-1 TRBV10-3 . TGTGCCATCAGGACTGGGAACACTGAAGCTTTCTTT CAIRTGNTEAFF
. TRBJ1-5 TRBV21-1 once TGTGCCAGCAGTTCCGGGGGGGGCTACGGGAATCAGCCCCAGCATTTT CASSSGGGYGNQPQHF
. TRBJ1-2 TRBV7-9 . TGTGCCAGCAGCTTAGAGGGGAACTATGGCTACACCTTC CASSLEGNYGYTF
TRBD2 TRBJ2-1 TRBV11-3 . TGTGCCAGCAGCTTTAGCGGGGGGGAGTACAATGAGCAGTTCTTC CASSFSGGEYNEQFF
. TRBJ1-1 TRBV7-3 . TGTGCCAGCGCTTCCCAGGCAGGCTACCCCATGAACACTGAAGCTTTCTTT CASASQAGYPMNTEAFF
. TRBJ2-5 TRBV4-3 few TGCGCCAGCAGCCAAGATGCGGTCGGGGCGGGGCAAGAGACCCAGTACTTC CASSQDAVGAGQETQYF
. TRBJ2-2 TRBV5-1 . TGCGCCAGCTCGAGGGGGTCGGCCGGGGAGCTGTTTTTT CASSRGSAGELFF
TRBD2 TRBJ2-7 TRBV5-6 once TGTGCCAGCAGCTTGGGACTAGCCCTCGACGAGCAGTACTTC CASSLGLALDEQYF
. TRBJ2-3 TRBV7-2 . TGTGCCAGCAGGCGGGACGGTAGCACAGATACGCAGTATTTT CASRRDGSTDTQYF
. TRBJ1-2 TRBV4-1 . TGCGCCAGCAGCCGAGGCCGTGACCTAGCTAACTATGGCTACACCTTC CASSRGRDLANYGYTF
TRBD1 TRBJ1-2 TRBV4-3 . TGCGCCAGCTCAAGGGACAGAACTAACTATGGCTACACCTTC CASSRDRTNYGYTF
. TRBJ2-7 TRBV7-9 . TGTGCCAGCAGCTTAGACAACCTTCCGTCCGAGCAGTACTTC CASSLDNLPSEQYF
TRBD2 TRBJ2-3 TRBV10-3 . TGTGCCATCAGTCTAGGGACTAGCGGATCCACAGATACGCAGTATTTT CAISLGTSGSTDTQYF
TRBD2 TRBJ2-7 TRBV10-1 . TGCGCCAGCAGTGACAAAACCGGGACTAGCGGGCAATCGGATAGGGAGCAGTACTTC CASSDKTGTSGQSDREQYF
. TRBJ2-5 TRBV21-1 . TGTGCCAGCAGCAAAACAGACGGCAGGGCTATAGGTGAGGAGACCCAGTACTTC CASSKTDGRAIGEETQYF
TRBD1 TRBJ1-5 TRBV18 once TGTGCCAGCTCACCCGGGACAGGGATGAATCAGCCCCAGCATTTT CASSPGTGMNQPQHF
. TRBJ2-3 TRBV5-4 . TGTGCCAGCAGCTTGAGGGTAGCGGCTAACACAGATACGCAGTATTTT CASSLRVAANTDTQYF
. TRBJ1-4 TRBV9 . TGTGCCAGCAGCCCTGGGGGAGGGGGAAATGAAAAACTGTTTTTT CASSPGGGGNEKLFF
. TRBJ1-1 TRBV4-3 few TGCGCCAGCAGCCAAGTCCCTACAGGGAACACTGAAGCTTTCTTT CASSQVPTGNTEAFF
. TRBJ2-7 TRBV7-9 . TGTGCCAGCAGCGTCCAGGACACCTACGAGCAGTACTTC CASSVQDTYEQYF
TRBD1 TRBJ2-1 TRBV5-6 once TGTGCCAGCAGCTCCGTCGACCAGGGGGCGTACAATGAGCAGTTCTTC CASSSVDQGAYNEQFF
. TRBJ1-2 TRBV19 once TGTGCCAGTACCCTAGAGGCGGACTATGGCTACACCTTC CASTLEADYGYTF
. TRBJ2-1 TRBV7-8 . TGTGCCAGCAGCTTAGGTAGTGTCAATGAGCAGTTCTTC CASSLGSVNEQFF
TRBD1 TRBJ1-2 TRBV6-5 few TGTGCCAGCAGTTACTCTACAGGGGGCAGCTATGGCTACACCTTC CASSYSTGGSYGYTF
TRBD1 TRBJ1-5 TRBV7-2 . TGTGCCAGCAGCTTCCAGGGGGGATTCAGTCAGCCCCAGCATTTT CASSFQGGFSQPQHF
. TRBJ1-2 TRBV7-2 few TGTGCCAGCAGCTACCGAGGATCCATCTATGGCTACACCTTC CASSYRGSIYGYTF
. TRBJ2-5 TRBV18 . TGTGCCAGCTCCTCGGGCGGGGAGACCCAGTACTTC CASSSGGETQYF
. TRBJ2-3 TRBV5-6 . TGTGCCAGCAGCTTGGCTGGGCTTAGCACAGATACGCAGTATTTT CASSLAGLSTDTQYF
. TRBJ2-6 TRBV29-1 . TGCAGCGTTGTGGCGAGGTTAGGGGCTGGGGCCAACGTCCTGACTTTC CSVVARLGAGANVLTF
. TRBJ2-7 TRBV5-6 . TGTGCCAGCTCGGGGACTTCGAGCTCCTACGAGCAGTACTTC CASSGTSSSYEQYF
. TRBJ2-5 TRBV12-3/TRBV12-4 . TGTGCCAGCAGCCCCCGACAGATGGAGACCCAGTACTTC CASSPRQMETQYF